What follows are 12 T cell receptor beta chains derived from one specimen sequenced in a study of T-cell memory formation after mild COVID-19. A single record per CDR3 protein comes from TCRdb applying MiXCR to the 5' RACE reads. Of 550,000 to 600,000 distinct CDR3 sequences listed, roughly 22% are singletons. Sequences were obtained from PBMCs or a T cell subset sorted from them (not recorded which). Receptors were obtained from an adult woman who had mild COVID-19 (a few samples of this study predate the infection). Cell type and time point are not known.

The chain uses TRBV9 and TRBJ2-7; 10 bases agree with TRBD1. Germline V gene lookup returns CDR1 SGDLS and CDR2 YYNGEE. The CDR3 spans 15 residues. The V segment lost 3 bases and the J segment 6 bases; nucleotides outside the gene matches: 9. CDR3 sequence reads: CASSATGGATREQYF. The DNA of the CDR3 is TGTGCCAGCAGCGCGACAGGGGGCGCGACCCGCGAGCAGTACTTC.

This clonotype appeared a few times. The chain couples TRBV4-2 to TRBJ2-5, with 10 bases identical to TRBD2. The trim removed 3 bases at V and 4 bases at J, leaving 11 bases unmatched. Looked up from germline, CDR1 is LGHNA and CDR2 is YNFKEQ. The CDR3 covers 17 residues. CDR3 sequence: CASSQASGGQRSETQYF. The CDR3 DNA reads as TGTGCCAGCAGCCAGGCTAGCGGGGGCCAGAGGTCAGAGACCCAGTACTTC.

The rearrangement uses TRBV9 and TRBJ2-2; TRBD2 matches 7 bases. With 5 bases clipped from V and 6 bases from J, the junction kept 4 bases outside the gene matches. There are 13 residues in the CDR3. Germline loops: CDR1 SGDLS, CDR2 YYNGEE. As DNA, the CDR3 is TGTGCCAGCAGGGCGGGAGTGGCCGGGGAGCTGTTTTTT. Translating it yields CASRAGVAGELFF.

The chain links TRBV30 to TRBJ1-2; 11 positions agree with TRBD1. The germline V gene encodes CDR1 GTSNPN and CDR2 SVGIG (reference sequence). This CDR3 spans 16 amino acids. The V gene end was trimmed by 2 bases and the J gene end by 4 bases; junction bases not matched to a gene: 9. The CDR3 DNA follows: TGTGCCTGGAGTACCTACCGGACAGGGGGCTTCTATGGCTACACCTTC. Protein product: CAWSTYRTGGFYGYTF.

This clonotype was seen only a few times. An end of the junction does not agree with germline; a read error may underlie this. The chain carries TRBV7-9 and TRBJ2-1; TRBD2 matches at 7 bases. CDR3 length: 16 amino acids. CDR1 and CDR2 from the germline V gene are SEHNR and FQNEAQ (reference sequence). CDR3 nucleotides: TGTGCCAGCAGCCTAGCTCTGGGCGGGAGTGGTTATGAGCAGTTCTTC. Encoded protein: CASSLALGGSGYEQFF. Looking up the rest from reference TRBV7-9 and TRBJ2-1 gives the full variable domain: DTGVSQNPRHKITKRGQNVTFRCDPISEHNRLYWYRQTLGQGPEFLTYFQNEAQLEKSRLLSDRFSAERPKGSFSTLEIQRTEQGDSAMYLCASSLALGGSGYEQFFGPGTRLTVL.

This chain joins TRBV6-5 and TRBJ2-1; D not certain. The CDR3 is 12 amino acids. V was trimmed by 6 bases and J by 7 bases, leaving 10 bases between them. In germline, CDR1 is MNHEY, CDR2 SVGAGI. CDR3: CASRNPVNEQFF. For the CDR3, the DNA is TGTGCCAGCAGGAACCCTGTGAATGAGCAGTTCTTC.

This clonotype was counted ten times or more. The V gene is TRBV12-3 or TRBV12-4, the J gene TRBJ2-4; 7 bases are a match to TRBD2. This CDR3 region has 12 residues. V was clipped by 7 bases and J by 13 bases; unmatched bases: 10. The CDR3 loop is CASTGAGARQYF. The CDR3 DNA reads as TGTGCCAGCACCGGGGCGGGAGCCCGGCAGTACTTC.

The CDR3 DNA is TGCGCCAGCAGCTCCGGGACACTGAAGGATGAGCAGTTCTTC. It is translated as CASSSGTLKDEQFF. The chain joins TRBV5-1 to TRBJ2-1; D is possibly TRBD1 (6 bases). Per the germline V gene, CDR1 is SGHRS and CDR2 is YFSETQ. Trimming pared 3 bases from V and 8 bases from J, leaving 15 bases between. There are 14 residues in the CDR3. Based on the CDR3 plus reference TRBV5-1 and TRBJ2-1, the full variable domain is KAGVTQTPRYLIKTRGQQVTLSCSPISGHRSVSWYQQTPGQGLQFLFEYFSETQRNKGNFPGRFSGRQFSNSRSEMNVSTLELGDSALYLCASSSGTLKDEQFFGPGTRLTVL.

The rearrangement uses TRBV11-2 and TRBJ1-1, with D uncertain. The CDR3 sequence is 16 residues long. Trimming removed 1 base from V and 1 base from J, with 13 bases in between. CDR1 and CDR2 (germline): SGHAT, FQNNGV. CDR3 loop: CASSLVVWQKNTEAFF. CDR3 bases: TGTGCCAGCAGCTTAGTTGTGTGGCAGAAGAACACTGAAGCTTTCTTT.

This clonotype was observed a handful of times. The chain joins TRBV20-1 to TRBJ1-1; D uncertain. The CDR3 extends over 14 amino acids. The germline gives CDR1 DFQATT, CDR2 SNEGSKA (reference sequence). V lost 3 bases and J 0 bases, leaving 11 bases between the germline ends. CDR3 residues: CSARGRPLNTEAFF. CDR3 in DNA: TGCAGTGCTAGGGGCCGACCTTTGAACACTGAAGCTTTCTTT.

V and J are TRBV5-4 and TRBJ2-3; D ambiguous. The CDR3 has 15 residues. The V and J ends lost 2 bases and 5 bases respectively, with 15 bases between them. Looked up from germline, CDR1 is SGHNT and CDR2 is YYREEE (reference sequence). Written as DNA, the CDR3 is TGTGCCAGCAGCTTAGGAGATCCCAGAAGAGATACGCAGTATTTT. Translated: CASSLGDPRRDTQYF.

The CDR3 DNA is TGCGCCAGCAGCCAAGAACTAGACAGGGGAGGTTTCAATGAGCAGTTCTTC. Its translation is CASSQELDRGGFNEQFF. The rearrangement uses TRBV4-1 and TRBJ2-1, with TRBD1 matching 8 bases. The length of the CDR3 is 17 residues. V dropped 0 bases and J dropped 6; count of bases not matched to a gene: 10. The germline CDR1 and CDR2 sequences are MGHRA and YSYEKL.